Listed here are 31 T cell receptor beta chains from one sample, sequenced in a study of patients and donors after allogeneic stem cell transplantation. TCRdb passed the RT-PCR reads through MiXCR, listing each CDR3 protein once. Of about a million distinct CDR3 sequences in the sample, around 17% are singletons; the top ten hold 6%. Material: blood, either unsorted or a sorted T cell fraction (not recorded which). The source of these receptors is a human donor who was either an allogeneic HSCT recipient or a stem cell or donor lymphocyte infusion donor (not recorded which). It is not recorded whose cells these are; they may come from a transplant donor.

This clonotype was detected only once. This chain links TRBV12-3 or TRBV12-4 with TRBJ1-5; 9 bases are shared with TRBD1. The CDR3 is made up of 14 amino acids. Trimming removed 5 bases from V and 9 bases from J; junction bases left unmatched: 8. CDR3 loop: CASSPGQGGLPQHF. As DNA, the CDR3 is TGTGCCAGCAGTCCGGGACAGGGCGGGCTGCCCCAGCATTTT.

This CDR3 is CASSLLLPRSLGNTIYF. The CDR3 DNA follows: TGTGCCAGCAGCTTACTTCTCCCCAGGAGCCTTGGAAACACCATATATTTT. The chain links TRBV7-2 to TRBJ1-3; D not resolved. This CDR3 is 17 amino acids long. Trimming stripped 2 bases from V and 3 bases from J, with 17 bases between. Per the germline V gene, CDR1 is SGHTA and CDR2 is FQGNSA. Looking up the rest from reference TRBV7-2 and TRBJ1-3 gives the full variable domain: GAGVSQSPSNKVTEKGKDVELRCDPISGHTALYWYRQSLGQGLEFLIYFQGNSAPDKSGLPSDRFSAERTGGSVSTLTIQRTQQEDSAVYLCASSLLLPRSLGNTIYFGEGSWLTVV.

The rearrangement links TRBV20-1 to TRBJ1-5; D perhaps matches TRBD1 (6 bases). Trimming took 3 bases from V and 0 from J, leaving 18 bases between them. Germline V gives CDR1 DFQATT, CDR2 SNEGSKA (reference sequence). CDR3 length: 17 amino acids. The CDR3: CSASGAGGRYSNQPQHF. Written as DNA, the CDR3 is TGCAGTGCTAGCGGGGCCGGGGGCCGATATAGCAATCAGCCCCAGCATTTT.

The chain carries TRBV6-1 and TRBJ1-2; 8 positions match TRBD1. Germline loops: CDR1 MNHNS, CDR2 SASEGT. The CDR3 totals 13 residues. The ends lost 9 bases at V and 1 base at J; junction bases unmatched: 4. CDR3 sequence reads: CASNRGFNYGYTF. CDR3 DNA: TGTGCCAGTAACAGGGGGTTTAACTATGGCTACACCTTC.

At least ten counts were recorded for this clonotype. The CDR3 region has the DNA TGTGCCAGCACGGGCAGCGCTTATGGCTACACCTTC. As protein: CASTGSAYGYTF. J is TRBJ1-2 and V is TRBV12-3 or TRBV12-4; unclear D gene. V lost 7 bases, J lost 5 bases, and 11 bases lay in between. The CDR3 contains 12 residues.

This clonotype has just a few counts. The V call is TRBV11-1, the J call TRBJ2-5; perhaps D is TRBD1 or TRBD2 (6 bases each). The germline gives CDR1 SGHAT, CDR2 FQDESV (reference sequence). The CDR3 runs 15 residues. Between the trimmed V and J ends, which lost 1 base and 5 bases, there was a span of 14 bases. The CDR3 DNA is TGTGCCAGCAGCTTAGTTCGGGGGCGCGTGGAGACCCAGTACTTC. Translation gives CASSLVRGRVETQYF.

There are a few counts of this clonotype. The CDR3 region is CASSLGGSSRPYEQYF. Written as DNA, the CDR3 is TGTGCCAGCAGCTTAGGAGGGTCCTCGAGGCCATACGAGCAGTACTTC. The chain carries TRBV5-5 and TRBJ2-7, with D possibly matching TRBD2 (6 bases). The length of the CDR3 is 16 residues. Trimming took off 2 bases at V and 4 bases at J, with 19 bases between the two ends. Germline assignment: CDR1 SGHKS and CDR2 YYEKEE (reference sequence).

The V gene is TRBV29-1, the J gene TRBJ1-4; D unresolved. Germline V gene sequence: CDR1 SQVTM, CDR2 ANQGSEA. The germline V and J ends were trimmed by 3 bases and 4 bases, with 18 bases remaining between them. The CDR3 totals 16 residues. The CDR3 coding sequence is TGCAGCGTTGAGGGTCCCCGAGATTTGGGTAATGAAAAACTGTTTTTT. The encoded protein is CSVEGPRDLGNEKLFF.

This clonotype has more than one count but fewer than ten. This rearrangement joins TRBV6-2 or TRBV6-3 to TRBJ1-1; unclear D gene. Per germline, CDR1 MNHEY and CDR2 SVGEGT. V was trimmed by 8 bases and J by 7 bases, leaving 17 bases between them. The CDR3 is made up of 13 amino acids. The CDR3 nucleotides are TGTGCCAGCGGCTCAAGGATTCCTCATGAAGCTTTCTTT. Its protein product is CASGSRIPHEAFF.

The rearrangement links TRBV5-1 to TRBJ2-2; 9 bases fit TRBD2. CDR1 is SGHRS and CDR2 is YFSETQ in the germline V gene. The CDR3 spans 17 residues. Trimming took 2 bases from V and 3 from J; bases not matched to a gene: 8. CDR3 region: CASSLSPGLADTGELFF. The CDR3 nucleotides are TGCGCCAGCAGCTTATCGCCGGGACTAGCAGACACCGGGGAGCTGTTTTTT.

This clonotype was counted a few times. The CDR3 is CASRWGSQGQPQHF. CDR3 in DNA: TGTGCCAGCAGGTGGGGCAGCCAAGGGCAGCCCCAGCATTTT. This chain links TRBV12-3 or TRBV12-4 with TRBJ1-5; possibly TRBD1 for D (5 bases). Trimming took off 6 bases at V and 7 bases at J, with 16 bases between the two ends. The CDR3 spans 14 residues.

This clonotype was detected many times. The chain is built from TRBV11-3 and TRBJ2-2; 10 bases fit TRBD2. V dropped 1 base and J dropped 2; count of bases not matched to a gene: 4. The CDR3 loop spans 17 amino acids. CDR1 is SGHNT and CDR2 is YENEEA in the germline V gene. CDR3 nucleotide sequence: TGTGCCAGCAGCTTAGCAAGCGGGAGGGCCAACACCGGGGAGCTGTTTTTT. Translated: CASSLASGRANTGELFF.

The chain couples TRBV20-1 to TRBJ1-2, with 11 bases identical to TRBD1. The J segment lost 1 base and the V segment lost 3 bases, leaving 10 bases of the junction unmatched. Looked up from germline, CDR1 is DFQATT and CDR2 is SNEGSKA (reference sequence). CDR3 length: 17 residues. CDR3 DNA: TGCAGTGCTAGCCCTCACGGGACAGGGGGGCTTAACTATGGCTACACCTTC. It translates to CSASPHGTGGLNYGYTF.

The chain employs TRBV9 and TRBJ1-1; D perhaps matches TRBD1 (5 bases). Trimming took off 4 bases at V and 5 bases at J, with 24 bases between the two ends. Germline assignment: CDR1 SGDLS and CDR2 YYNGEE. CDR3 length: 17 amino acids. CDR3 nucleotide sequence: TGTGCCAGCAGCCTCGACCCAAGTGGGGGGGTAAGGACTGAAGCTTTCTTT. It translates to CASSLDPSGGVRTEAFF.

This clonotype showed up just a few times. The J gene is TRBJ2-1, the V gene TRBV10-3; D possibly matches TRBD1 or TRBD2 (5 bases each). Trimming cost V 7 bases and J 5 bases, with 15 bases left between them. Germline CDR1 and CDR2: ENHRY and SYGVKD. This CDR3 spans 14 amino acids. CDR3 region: CAITVTETNNEQFF. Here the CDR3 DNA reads TGTGCCATCACAGTGACAGAGACTAACAATGAGCAGTTCTTC.

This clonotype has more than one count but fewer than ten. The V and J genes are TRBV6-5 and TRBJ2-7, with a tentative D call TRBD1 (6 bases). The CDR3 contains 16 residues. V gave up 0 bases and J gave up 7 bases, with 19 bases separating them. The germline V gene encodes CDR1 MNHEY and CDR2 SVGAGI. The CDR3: CASSYSGRHPQGEQYF. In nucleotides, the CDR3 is TGTGCCAGCAGTTACTCTGGGCGACATCCTCAGGGGGAGCAGTACTTC.

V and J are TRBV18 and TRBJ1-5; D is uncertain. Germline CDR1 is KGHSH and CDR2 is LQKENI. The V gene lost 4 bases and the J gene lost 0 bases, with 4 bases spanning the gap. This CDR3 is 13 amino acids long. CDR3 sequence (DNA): TGTGCCAGCTCACAACATAGCAATCAGCCCCAGCATTTT. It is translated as CASSQHSNQPQHF.

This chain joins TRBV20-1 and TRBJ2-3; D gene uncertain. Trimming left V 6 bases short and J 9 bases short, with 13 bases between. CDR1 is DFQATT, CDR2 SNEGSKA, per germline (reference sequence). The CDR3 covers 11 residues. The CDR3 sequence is CSAFQAPTQYF. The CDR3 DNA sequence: TGCAGTGCCTTCCAAGCCCCGACGCAGTATTTT.

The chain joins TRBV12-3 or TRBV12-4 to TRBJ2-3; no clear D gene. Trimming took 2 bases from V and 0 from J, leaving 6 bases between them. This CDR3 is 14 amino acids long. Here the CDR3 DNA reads TGTGCCAGCAGTTTAATACCGAGCACAGATACGCAGTATTTT. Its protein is CASSLIPSTDTQYF.

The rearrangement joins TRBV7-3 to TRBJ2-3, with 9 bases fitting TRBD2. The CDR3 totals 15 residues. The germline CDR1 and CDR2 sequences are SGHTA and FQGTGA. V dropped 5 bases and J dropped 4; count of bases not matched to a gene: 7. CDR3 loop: CASSRQREEADTQYF. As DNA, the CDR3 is TGTGCCAGCAGCCGTCAGCGGGAGGAGGCAGATACGCAGTATTTT.

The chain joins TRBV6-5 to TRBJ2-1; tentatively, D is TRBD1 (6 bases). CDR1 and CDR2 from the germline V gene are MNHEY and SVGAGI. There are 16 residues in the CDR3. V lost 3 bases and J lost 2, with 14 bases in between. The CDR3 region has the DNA TGTGCCAGCAGTTATGCCCAGGGGCTCACCTACAATGAGCAGTTCTTC. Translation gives CASSYAQGLTYNEQFF.

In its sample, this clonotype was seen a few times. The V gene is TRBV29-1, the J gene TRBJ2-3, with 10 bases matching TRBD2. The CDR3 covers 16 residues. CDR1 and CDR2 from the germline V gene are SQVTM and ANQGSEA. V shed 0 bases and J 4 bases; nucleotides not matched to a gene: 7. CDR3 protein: CSVEDRAGGPPDTQYF. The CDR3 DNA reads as TGCAGCGTTGAAGATCGAGCGGGGGGGCCCCCAGATACGCAGTATTTT.

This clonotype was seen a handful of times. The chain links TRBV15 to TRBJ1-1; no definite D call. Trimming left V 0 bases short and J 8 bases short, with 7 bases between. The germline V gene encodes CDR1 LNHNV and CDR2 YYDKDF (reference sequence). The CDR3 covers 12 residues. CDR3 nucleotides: TGTGCCACCAGCAGAGAAGGGAGAGAAGCTTTCTTT. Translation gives CATSREGREAFF.

DNA of the CDR3: TGTGCCATCCATCGGGGCGGGGCCGGCACCGGGGAGCTGTTTTTT. This sequence encodes CAIHRGGAGTGELFF. The V gene is TRBV10-3, the J gene TRBJ2-2, with D possibly TRBD2 on 6 matching bases. With 8 bases removed from V and 4 bases from J, the gap between germline ends came to 17 bases. This CDR3 region has 15 residues. The germline CDR1 and CDR2 sequences are ENHRY and SYGVKD.

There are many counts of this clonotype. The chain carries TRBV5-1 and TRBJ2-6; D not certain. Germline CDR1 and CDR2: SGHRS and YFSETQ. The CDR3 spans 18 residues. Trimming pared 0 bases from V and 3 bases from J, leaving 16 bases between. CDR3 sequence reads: CASSLGYRSYDGANVLTF. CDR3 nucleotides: TGCGCCAGCAGCTTGGGGTACCGCTCATATGATGGGGCCAACGTCCTGACTTTC.

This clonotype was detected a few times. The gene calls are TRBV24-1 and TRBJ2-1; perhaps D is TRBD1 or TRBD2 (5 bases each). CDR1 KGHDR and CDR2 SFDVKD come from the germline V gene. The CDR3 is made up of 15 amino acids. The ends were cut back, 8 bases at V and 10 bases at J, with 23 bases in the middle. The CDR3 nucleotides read TGTGCCACCATTCCCGGGAAGGACAAAGGTCGGGAGCAGTTCTTC. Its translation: CATIPGKDKGREQFF.

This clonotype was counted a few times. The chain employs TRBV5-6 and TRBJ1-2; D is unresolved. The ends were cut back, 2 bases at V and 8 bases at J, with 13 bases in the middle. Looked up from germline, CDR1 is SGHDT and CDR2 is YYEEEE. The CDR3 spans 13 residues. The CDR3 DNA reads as TGTGCCAGCAGCTTCGGGGAAACTGAAGGCTACACCTTC. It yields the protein CASSFGETEGYTF.

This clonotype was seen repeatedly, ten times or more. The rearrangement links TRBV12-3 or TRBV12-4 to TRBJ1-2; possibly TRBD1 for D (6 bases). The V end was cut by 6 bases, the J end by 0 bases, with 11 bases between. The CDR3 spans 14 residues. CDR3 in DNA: TGTGCCAGCAGCTTAACAGGGTCTAACTATGGCTACACCTTC. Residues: CASSLTGSNYGYTF.

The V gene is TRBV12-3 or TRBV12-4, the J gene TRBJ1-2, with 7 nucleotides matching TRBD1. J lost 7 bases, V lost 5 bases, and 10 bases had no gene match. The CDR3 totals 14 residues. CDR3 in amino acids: CASSLTGLEGGYTF. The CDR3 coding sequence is TGTGCCAGCAGTCTGACAGGGTTAGAGGGTGGCTACACCTTC.

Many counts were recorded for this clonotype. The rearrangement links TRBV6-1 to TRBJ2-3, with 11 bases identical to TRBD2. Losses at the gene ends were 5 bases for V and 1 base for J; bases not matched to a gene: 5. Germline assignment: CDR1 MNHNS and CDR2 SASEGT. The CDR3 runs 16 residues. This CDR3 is CASSKLAGGGTDTQYF. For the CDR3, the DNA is TGTGCCAGCAGTAAGCTAGCGGGGGGAGGCACAGATACGCAGTATTTT.

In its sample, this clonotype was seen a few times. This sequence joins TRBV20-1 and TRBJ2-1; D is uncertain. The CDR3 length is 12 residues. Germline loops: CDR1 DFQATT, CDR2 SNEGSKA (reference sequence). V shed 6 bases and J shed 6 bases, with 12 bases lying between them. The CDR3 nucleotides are TGCAGTGCCCTGACCCCGGCCAATGAGCAGTTCTTC. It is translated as CSALTPANEQFF.